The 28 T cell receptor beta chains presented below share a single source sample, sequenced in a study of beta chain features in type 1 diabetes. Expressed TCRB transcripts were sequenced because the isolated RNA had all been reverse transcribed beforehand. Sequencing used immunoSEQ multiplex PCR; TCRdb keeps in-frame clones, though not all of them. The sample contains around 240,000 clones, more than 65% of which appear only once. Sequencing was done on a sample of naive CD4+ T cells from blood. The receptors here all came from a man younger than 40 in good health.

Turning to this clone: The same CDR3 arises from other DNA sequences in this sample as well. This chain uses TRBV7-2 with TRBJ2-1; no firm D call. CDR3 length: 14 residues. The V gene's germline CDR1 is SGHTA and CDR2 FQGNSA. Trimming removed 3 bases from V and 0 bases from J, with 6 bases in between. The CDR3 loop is CASSLESSYNEQFF. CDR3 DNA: TGTGCCAGCAGCTTGGAAAGCTCCTACAATGAGCAGTTCTTC.

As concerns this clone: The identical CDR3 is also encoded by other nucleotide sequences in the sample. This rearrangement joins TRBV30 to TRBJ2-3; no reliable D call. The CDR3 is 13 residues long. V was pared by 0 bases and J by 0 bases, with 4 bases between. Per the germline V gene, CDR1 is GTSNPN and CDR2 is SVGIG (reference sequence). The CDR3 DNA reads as TGTGCCTGGAGTGTACCGAGCACAGATACGCAGTATTTT. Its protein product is CAWSVPSTDTQYF. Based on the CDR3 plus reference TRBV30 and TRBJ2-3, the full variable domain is SQTIHQWPATLVQPVGSPLSLECTVEGTSNPNLYWYRQAAGRGLQLLFYSVGIGQISSEVPQNLSASRPQDRQFILSSKKLLLSDSGFYLCAWSVPSTDTQYFGPGTRLTVL.

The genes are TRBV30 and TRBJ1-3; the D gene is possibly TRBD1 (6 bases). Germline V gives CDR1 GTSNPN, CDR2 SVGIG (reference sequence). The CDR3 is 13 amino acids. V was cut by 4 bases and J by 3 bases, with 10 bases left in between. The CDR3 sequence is CAWKVGGGNTIYF. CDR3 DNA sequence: TGTGCCTGGAAAGTAGGGGGTGGAAACACCATATATTTT.

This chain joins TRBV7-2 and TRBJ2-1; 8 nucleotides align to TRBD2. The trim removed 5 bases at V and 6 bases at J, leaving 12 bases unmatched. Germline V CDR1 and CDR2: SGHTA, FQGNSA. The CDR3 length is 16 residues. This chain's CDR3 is CASSPHWAGGGNEQFF. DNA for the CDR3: TGTGCCAGCAGCCCCCATTGGGCGGGGGGCGGCAATGAGCAGTTCTTC.

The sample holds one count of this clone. DNA for the CDR3: TGTGCCAGCAGCTTTCTCGGTAGCTCCTACGAGCAGTACTTC. It yields the protein CASSFLGSSYEQYF. The chain recombines TRBV7-9 with TRBJ2-7, with unresolved D. Trimming stripped 3 bases from V and 0 bases from J, with 9 bases between. Germline CDR1 and CDR2: SEHNR and FQNEAQ (reference sequence). The CDR3 sequence is 14 residues long.

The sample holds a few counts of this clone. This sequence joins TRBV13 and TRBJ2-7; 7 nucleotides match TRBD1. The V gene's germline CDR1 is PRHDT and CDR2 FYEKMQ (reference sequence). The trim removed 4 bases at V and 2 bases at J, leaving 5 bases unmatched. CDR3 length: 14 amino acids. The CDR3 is CASSSRQGAYEQYF. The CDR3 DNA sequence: TGTGCCAGCAGCTCACGACAGGGCGCCTACGAGCAGTACTTC.

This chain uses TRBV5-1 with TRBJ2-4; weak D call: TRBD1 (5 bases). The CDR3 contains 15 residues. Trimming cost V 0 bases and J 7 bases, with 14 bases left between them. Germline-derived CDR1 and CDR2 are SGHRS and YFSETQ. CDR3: CASSLAWGSPNIQYF. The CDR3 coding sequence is TGCGCCAGCAGCTTGGCCTGGGGCTCGCCGAACATTCAGTACTTC.

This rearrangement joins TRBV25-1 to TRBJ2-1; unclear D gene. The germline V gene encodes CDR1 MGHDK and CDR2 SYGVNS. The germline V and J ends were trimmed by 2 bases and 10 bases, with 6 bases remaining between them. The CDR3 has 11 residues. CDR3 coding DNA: TGTGCCAGCAGTGAACGAATAGAGCAGTTCTTC. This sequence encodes CASSERIEQFF. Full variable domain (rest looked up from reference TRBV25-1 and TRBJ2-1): EADIYQTPRYLVIGTGKKITLECSQTMGHDKMYWYQQDPGMELHLIHYSYGVNSTEKGDLSSESTVSRIRTEHFPLTLESARPSHTSQYLCASSERIEQFFGPGTRLTVL.

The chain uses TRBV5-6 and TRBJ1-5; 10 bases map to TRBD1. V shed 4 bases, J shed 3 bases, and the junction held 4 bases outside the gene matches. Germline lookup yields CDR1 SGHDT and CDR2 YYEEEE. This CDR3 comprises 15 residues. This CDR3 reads CASSADRGSNQPQHF. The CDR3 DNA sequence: TGTGCCAGCAGCGCGGACAGGGGGTCCAATCAGCCCCAGCATTTT. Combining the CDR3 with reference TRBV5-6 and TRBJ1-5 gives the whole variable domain DAGVTQSPTHLIKTRGQQVTLRCSPKSGHDTVSWYQQALGQGPQFIFQYYEEEERQRGNFPDRFSGHQFPNYSSELNVNALLLGDSALYLCASSADRGSNQPQHFGDGTRLSIL.

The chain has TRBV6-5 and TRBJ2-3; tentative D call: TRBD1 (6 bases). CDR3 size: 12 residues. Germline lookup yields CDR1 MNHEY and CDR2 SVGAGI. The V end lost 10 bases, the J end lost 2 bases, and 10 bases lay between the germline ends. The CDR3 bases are TGTGCCATCAAGGGGGTCACAGATACGCAGTATTTT. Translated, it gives CAIKGVTDTQYF.

The CDR3 spells CASSFWTGRAGELFF. CDR3 nucleotides: TGTGCCAGCAGCTTCTGGACAGGGAGGGCCGGGGAGCTGTTTTTT. V gene TRBV7-9 combines with J gene TRBJ2-2; a weak D match, TRBD1 (8 bases). Trimming removed 3 bases from V and 6 bases from J, with 14 bases in between. The CDR3 contains 15 residues. Germline values: CDR1 SEHNR, CDR2 FQNEAQ (reference sequence).

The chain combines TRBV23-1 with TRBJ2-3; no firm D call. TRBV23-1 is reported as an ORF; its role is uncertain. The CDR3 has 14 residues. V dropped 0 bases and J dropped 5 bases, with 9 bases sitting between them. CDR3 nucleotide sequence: TGCGCCAGCAGTCAATCGAATTTGGGAGATACGCAGTATTTT. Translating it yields CASSQSNLGDTQYF.

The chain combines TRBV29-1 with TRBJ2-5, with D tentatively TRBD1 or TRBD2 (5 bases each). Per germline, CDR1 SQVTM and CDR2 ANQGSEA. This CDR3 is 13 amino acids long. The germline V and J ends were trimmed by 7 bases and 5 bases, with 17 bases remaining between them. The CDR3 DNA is TGCAGCGCCTACGGGACCGGGTGGGAGACCCAGTACTTC. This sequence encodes CSAYGTGWETQYF. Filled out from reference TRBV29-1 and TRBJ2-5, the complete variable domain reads SAVISQKPSRDICQRGTSLTIQCQVDSQVTMMFWYRQQPGQSLTLIATANQGSEATYESGFVIDKFPISRPNLTFSTLTVSNMSPEDSSIYLCSAYGTGWETQYFGPGTRLLVL.

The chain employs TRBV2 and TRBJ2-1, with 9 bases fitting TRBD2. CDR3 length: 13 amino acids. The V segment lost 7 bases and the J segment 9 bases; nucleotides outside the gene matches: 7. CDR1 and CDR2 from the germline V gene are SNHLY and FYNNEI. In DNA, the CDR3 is TGTGCCAGCACTGGCGGGAGGGCCGTTGAGCAGTTCTTC. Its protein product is CASTGGRAVEQFF.

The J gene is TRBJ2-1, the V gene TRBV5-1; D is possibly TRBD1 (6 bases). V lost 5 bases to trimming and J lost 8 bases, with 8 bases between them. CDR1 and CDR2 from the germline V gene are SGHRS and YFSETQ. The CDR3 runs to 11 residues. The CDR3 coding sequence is TGCGCCAGCAGACAGGGCTATGAGCAGTTCTTC. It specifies CASRQGYEQFF.

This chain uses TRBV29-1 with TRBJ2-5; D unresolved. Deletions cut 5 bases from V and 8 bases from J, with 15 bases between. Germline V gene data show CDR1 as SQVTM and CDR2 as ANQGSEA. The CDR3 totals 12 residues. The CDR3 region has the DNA TGCAGCGTTCTCCAGTTCAGTGGAACCCAGTACTTC. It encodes CSVLQFSGTQYF.

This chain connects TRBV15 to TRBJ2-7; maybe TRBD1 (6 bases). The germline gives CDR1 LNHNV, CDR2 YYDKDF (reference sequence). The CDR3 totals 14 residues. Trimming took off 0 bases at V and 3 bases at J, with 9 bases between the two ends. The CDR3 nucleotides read TGTGCCACCAGCAGAGAACAGGGTGTCTACGAGCAGTACTTC. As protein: CATSREQGVYEQYF.

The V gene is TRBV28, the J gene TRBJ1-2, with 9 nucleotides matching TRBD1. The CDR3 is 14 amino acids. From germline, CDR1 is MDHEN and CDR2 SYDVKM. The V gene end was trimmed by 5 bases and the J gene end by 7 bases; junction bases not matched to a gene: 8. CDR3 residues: CASSPAQGAGGYTF. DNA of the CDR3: TGTGCCAGCAGTCCGGCACAGGGGGCGGGTGGCTACACCTTC.

CDR3 loop: CASSFQGLAGGEQFF. In DNA form, the CDR3 reads TGTGCCAGCAGCTTTCAGGGCCTCGCCGGGGGTGAGCAGTTCTTC. The gene calls are TRBV7-2 and TRBJ2-1, with D possibly matching TRBD2 (6 bases). Per germline, CDR1 SGHTA and CDR2 FQGNSA. Trimming took 3 bases from V and 9 from J, leaving 18 bases between them. CDR3 length: 15 residues. Full variable domain (rest looked up from reference TRBV7-2 and TRBJ2-1): GAGVSQSPSNKVTEKGKDVELRCDPISGHTALYWYRQSLGQGLEFLIYFQGNSAPDKSGLPSDRFSAERTGGSVSTLTIQRTQQEDSAVYLCASSFQGLAGGEQFFGPGTRLTVL.

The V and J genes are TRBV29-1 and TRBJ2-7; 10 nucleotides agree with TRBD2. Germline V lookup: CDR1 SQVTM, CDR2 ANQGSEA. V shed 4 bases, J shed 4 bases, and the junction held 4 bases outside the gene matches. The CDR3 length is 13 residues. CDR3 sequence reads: CSVAPSGSYEQYF. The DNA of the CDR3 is TGCAGCGTTGCTCCTAGCGGGAGTTACGAGCAGTACTTC.

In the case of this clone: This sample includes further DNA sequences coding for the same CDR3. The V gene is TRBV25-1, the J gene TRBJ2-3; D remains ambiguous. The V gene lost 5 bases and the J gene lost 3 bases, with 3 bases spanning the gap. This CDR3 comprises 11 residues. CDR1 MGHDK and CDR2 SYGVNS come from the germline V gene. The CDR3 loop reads CASSLTDTQYF. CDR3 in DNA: TGTGCCAGCAGTTTAACAGATACGCAGTATTTT.

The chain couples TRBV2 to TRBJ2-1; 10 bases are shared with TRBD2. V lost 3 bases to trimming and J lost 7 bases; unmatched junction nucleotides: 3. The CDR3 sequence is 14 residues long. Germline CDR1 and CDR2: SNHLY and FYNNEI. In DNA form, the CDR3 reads TGTGCCAGCAGTGATCCTAGCGGGAGTAATGAGCAGTTCTTC. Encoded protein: CASSDPSGSNEQFF. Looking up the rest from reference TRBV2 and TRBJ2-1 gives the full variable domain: EPEVTQTPSHQVTQMGQEVILRCVPISNHLYFYWYRQILGQKVEFLVSFYNNEISEKSEIFDDQFSVERPDGSNFTLKIRSTKLEDSAMYFCASSDPSGSNEQFFGPGTRLTVL.

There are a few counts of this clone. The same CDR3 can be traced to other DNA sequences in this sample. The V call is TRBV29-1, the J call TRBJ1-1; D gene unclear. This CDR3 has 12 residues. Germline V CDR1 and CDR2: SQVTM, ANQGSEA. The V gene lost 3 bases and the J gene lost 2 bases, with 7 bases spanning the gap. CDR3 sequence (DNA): TGCAGCGTTGATTGGGGAAACACTGAAGCTTTCTTT. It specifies CSVDWGNTEAFF.

The CDR3 region is CASTSLAGGTNEQFF. The CDR3 region has the DNA TGTGCCAGCACCAGTCTAGCGGGGGGCACCAATGAGCAGTTCTTC. This chain connects TRBV7-2 to TRBJ2-1, with 11 bases fitting TRBD2. V lost 7 bases and J lost 6; bases outside the gene matches: 8. CDR1 is SGHTA and CDR2 is FQGNSA in the germline V gene. The CDR3 is 15 amino acids.

The CDR3: CASSLAMPGQGQEQYF. The CDR3 DNA reads as TGTGCCAGCAGCTTAGCGATGCCGGGACAGGGGCAAGAGCAGTACTTC. The chain recombines TRBV7-6 with TRBJ2-7, with TRBD1 matching over 10 bases. V shed 0 bases, J shed 7 bases, and the junction held 9 bases outside the gene matches. Germline CDR1 is SGHVS and CDR2 is FNYEAQ. There are 16 residues in the CDR3.

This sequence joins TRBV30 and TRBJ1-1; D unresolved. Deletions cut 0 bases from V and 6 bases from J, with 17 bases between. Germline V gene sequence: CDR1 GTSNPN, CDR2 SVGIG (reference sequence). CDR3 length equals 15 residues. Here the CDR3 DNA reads TGTGCCTGGAGTGTACTGACAATGAGAGGCCCTGAAGCTTTCTTT. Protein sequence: CAWSVLTMRGPEAFF. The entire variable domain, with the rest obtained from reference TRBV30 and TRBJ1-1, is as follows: SQTIHQWPATLVQPVGSPLSLECTVEGTSNPNLYWYRQAAGRGLQLLFYSVGIGQISSEVPQNLSASRPQDRQFILSSKKLLLSDSGFYLCAWSVLTMRGPEAFFGQGTRLTVV.

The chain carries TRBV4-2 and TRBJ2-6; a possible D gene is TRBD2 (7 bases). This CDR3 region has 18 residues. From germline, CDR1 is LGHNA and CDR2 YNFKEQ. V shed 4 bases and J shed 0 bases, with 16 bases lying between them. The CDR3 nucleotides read TGTGCCAGCAGCCCCGGGGGGCGGGCCAGCTCTGGGGCCAACGTCCTGACTTTC. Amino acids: CASSPGGRASSGANVLTF.

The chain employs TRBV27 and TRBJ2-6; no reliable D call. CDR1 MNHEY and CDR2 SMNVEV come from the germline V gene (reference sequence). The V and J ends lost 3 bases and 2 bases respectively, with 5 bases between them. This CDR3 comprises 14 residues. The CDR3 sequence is CASSFSTGANVLTF. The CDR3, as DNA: TGTGCCAGCAGTTTCTCGACTGGGGCCAACGTCCTGACTTTC.